Reported below is one T cell receptor beta chain. Its cognate antigen is unknown. The data stem from a study of CD8 T cells in ankylosing spondylitis. Study-wide findings and caveats: A TCR beta motif of 8 or 9 highly homologous variants appeared characteristic of ankylosing spondylitis blood.

For TCR beta, libraries came from quantitative 5'-RACE with molecular barcodes. TCRdb reanalysed the 5' RACE reads using MiXCR and keeps one entry per CDR3 protein. The sample shows some 840,000 distinct CDR3 sequences, about 10% of them seen only once. This CDR3 spans 16 amino acids. V lost 5 bases, J lost 0 bases, and 20 bases lay in between. Germline V gene lookup returns CDR1 DFQATT and CDR2 SNEGSKA (reference sequence). This sequence joins TRBV20-1 and TRBJ2-7; tentatively, D is TRBD1 (5 bases). The material sequenced was blood, either unsorted or a sorted T cell fraction (not recorded which). This TCR came from a male donor with ankylosing spondylitis. The CDR3 sequence: CSADPRVQGDSYEQYF. CDR3 nucleotides: TGCAGTGCTGACCCAAGGGTTCAGGGCGACTCCTACGAGCAGTACTTC.